Listed below are T cell receptor beta chains from one sample, sequenced in a study of shared clonotypes between healthy human individuals. Sequencing used immunoSEQ multiplex PCR; TCRdb keeps in-frame clones, though not all of them. The sample holds roughly 380,000 clones, roughly 96% seen once. The sample taken for sequencing was memory CD8+ T cells sorted from blood. The origin of the receptors is a man aged 25 to 40 in good health. CDR3s include the opening cysteine and the closing phenylalanine or tryptophan. Fields, in order: CDR3 DNA, CDR3 protein, D gene, V gene, clone size, J gene, CDR3 length. The D gene is left open where the match is weak. Clone sizes are given selectively: once, few, many, or a class where the clone is expanded.

CDR3 DNA: TGTGCCACCAGCAGAGAGGAGGGAGGCTCCTACGAGCAGTACTTC
CDR3 protein: CATSREEGGSYEQYF
D gene: .
V gene: TRBV15
clone size: .
J gene: TRBJ2-7
CDR3 length: 15

CDR3 DNA: TGTGCCAGCAGTGAAGAGACAGGGGGCCAAGGAGCTTTCTTT
CDR3 protein: CASSEETGGQGAFF
D gene: TRBD1
V gene: TRBV2
clone size: .
J gene: TRBJ1-1
CDR3 length: 14

CDR3 DNA: TGTGCCAGCAGCCCCCCGGGCCTTTTCAATCAGCCCCAGCATTTT
CDR3 protein: CASSPPGLFNQPQHF
D gene: .
V gene: TRBV28
clone size: .
J gene: TRBJ1-5
CDR3 length: 15

CDR3 DNA: TGTGCCAGCAGCTTAGGTATAGCGGGAGCCTGGTTGATCTCTTACGAGCAGTACTTC
CDR3 protein: CASSLGIAGAWLISYEQYF
D gene: TRBD2
V gene: TRBV7-9
clone size: .
J gene: TRBJ2-7
CDR3 length: 19

CDR3 DNA: TGTGCCAGCAGCTTAAAAAATTACCGGGACAGGGGGACCGGGGAGCTGTTTTTT
CDR3 protein: CASSLKNYRDRGTGELFF
D gene: TRBD1
V gene: TRBV11-3
clone size: .
J gene: TRBJ2-2
CDR3 length: 18

CDR3 DNA: TGTGCCAGCAGCGAGCAGGGGGGCTCCTACAATGAGCAGTTCTTC
CDR3 protein: CASSEQGGSYNEQFF
D gene: .
V gene: TRBV6-1
clone size: once
J gene: TRBJ2-1
CDR3 length: 15

CDR3 DNA: TGTGCCAGCAGCTTATTATGGGACAGGGCCAACACTGAAGCTTTCTTT
CDR3 protein: CASSLLWDRANTEAFF
D gene: TRBD1
V gene: TRBV7-9
clone size: .
J gene: TRBJ1-1
CDR3 length: 16

CDR3 DNA: TGTGCCAGCAGTGTCTGGACAGGGAGCAATCAGCCCCAGCATTTT
CDR3 protein: CASSVWTGSNQPQHF
D gene: TRBD1
V gene: TRBV28
clone size: .
J gene: TRBJ1-5
CDR3 length: 15

CDR3 DNA: TGTGCCTGGAGTGTCGGGAACGCCTACGAGCAGTACTTC
CDR3 protein: CAWSVGNAYEQYF
D gene: .
V gene: TRBV30
clone size: .
J gene: TRBJ2-7
CDR3 length: 13

CDR3 DNA: TGCAGTGCTAGACGGGGGTTTGAAGCTTTCTTT
CDR3 protein: CSARRGFEAFF
D gene: .
V gene: TRBV20-1
clone size: .
J gene: TRBJ1-1
CDR3 length: 11

CDR3 DNA: TGTGCCAGCAGCCTAGCGGGAGTCGGCTACGAGCAGTACTTC
CDR3 protein: CASSLAGVGYEQYF
D gene: TRBD2
V gene: TRBV14
clone size: .
J gene: TRBJ2-7
CDR3 length: 14

CDR3 DNA: TGCGCCAGCAGCCGAATCCCAGGGGGGGTTTTAGGCTACACCTTC
CDR3 protein: CASSRIPGGVLGYTF
D gene: TRBD1
V gene: TRBV4-1
clone size: .
J gene: TRBJ1-2
CDR3 length: 15

CDR3 DNA: TGTGCCAGCAGTAACCTAGACACCTACACTGAAGCTTTCTTT
CDR3 protein: CASSNLDTYTEAFF
D gene: .
V gene: TRBV6-5
clone size: .
J gene: TRBJ1-1
CDR3 length: 14

CDR3 DNA: TGTGCCAGCAGAACCCAGCCGGGACTAGCGAGGAATGAGCAGTTCTTC
CDR3 protein: CASRTQPGLARNEQFF
D gene: TRBD2
V gene: TRBV5-6
clone size: .
J gene: TRBJ2-1
CDR3 length: 16

CDR3 DNA: TGTGCCAGCAGCGCAACGGGACTAGCAGGTGACAATGAGCAGTTCTTC
CDR3 protein: CASSATGLAGDNEQFF
D gene: TRBD2
V gene: TRBV7-9
clone size: .
J gene: TRBJ2-1
CDR3 length: 16

CDR3 DNA: TGTGCCAGCAGTGAGGGGGACAGGGGGCTAGCGACCCAGTACTTC
CDR3 protein: CASSEGDRGLATQYF
D gene: TRBD1
V gene: TRBV25-1
clone size: once
J gene: TRBJ2-5
CDR3 length: 15

CDR3 DNA: TGTGCCAGCAGCTCTAGCGGGCATACCTACAATGAGCAGTTCTTC
CDR3 protein: CASSSSGHTYNEQFF
D gene: TRBD2
V gene: TRBV5-4
clone size: .
J gene: TRBJ2-1
CDR3 length: 15

CDR3 DNA: TGCGCCAGCAGCTTGCGGGAGGCCTATAGCACAGATACGCAGTATTTT
CDR3 protein: CASSLREAYSTDTQYF
D gene: TRBD2
V gene: TRBV5-1
clone size: .
J gene: TRBJ2-3
CDR3 length: 16

CDR3 DNA: TGTGCCAGCTCACCAACCGACCAGACCACTGAAGCTTTCTTT
CDR3 protein: CASSPTDQTTEAFF
D gene: .
V gene: TRBV18
clone size: .
J gene: TRBJ1-1
CDR3 length: 14

CDR3 DNA: TGTGCCAGCAGCCTCGGACAGGGGGGACTAGTGAGCAATGAGCAGTTCTTC
CDR3 protein: CASSLGQGGLVSNEQFF
D gene: TRBD1
V gene: TRBV7-9
clone size: .
J gene: TRBJ2-1
CDR3 length: 17

CDR3 DNA: TGTGCCAGCAGCCAACCCGGGACTAGTACCTACAATGAGCAGTTCTTC
CDR3 protein: CASSQPGTSTYNEQFF
D gene: TRBD2
V gene: TRBV9
clone size: .
J gene: TRBJ2-1
CDR3 length: 16

CDR3 DNA: TGTGCCAGCAGCATTAGGGAGGGCCCGTACGAGCAGTACTTC
CDR3 protein: CASSIREGPYEQYF
D gene: TRBD2
V gene: TRBV27
clone size: .
J gene: TRBJ2-7
CDR3 length: 14

CDR3 DNA: TGCAGCGCACAGGGATGGACTGAAGCTTTCTTT
CDR3 protein: CSAQGWTEAFF
D gene: .
V gene: TRBV29-1
clone size: .
J gene: TRBJ1-1
CDR3 length: 11